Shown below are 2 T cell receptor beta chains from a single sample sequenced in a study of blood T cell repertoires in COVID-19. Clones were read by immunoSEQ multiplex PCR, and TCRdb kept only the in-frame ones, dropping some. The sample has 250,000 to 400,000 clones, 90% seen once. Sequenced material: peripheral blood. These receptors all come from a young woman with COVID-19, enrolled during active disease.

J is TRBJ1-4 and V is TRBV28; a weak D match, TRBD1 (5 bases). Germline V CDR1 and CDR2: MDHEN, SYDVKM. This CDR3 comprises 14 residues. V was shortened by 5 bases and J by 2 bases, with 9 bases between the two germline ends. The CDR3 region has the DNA TGTGCCAGCAGTGGGGCAGCGACTAATGAAAAACTGTTTTTT. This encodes CASSGAATNEKLFF.

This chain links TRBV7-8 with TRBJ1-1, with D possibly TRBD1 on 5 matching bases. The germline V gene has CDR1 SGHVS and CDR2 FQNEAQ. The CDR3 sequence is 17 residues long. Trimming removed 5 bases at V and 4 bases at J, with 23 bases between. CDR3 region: CASSLSSFSDQGTEAFF. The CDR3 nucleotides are TGTGCCAGCAGCCTTAGCTCCTTCTCGGATCAGGGCACTGAAGCTTTCTTT. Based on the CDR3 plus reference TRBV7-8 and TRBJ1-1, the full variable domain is GAGVSQSPRYKVAKRGQDVALRCDPISGHVSLFWYQQALGQGPEFLTYFQNEAQLDKSGLPSDRFFAERPEGSVSTLKIQRTQQEDSAVYLCASSLSSFSDQGTEAFFGQGTRLTVV.